The next 6 T cell receptor beta chains were all read from a single sample in a study of blood T cell repertoires in COVID-19. Libraries were prepared by immunoSEQ multiplex PCR; TCRdb keeps only in-frame clonotypes and omits some of them. The data contain roughly 250,000 clones, over 75% of them singletons. What was sequenced was peripheral blood. These TCRs come from a woman in her twenties or thirties with acute or convalescent COVID-19.

The chain's CDR3 is CASGLPMLGTQYF. The CDR3 coding sequence is TGTGCTAGTGGTTTGCCTATGCTTGGGACCCAGTACTTC. V usage is TRBV12-5 and J usage is TRBJ2-5; the D is unclear. The germline V gene has CDR1 LGHNT and CDR2 FRNRAP. Trimming took off 2 bases at V and 7 bases at J, with 11 bases between the two ends. CDR3 size: 13 residues.

The rearrangement joins TRBV6-2 or TRBV6-3 to TRBJ2-5, with 7 bases fitting TRBD2. From germline, CDR1 is MNHEY and CDR2 SVGEGT. The CDR3 spans 17 residues. Unmatched junction bases numbered 11, after V lost 2 bases and J lost 2 bases. The CDR3 DNA reads TGTGCCAGCAGTTACCCGAGAATAGCGGGCCTTCAAGAGACCCAGTACTTC. Translated: CASSYPRIAGLQETQYF.

This clone has just a few counts. The genes are TRBV5-4 and TRBJ1-2; D gene ambiguous. The CDR3 covers 12 residues. Germline V gene sequence: CDR1 SGHNT, CDR2 YYREEE (reference sequence). Trimming stripped 4 bases from V and 4 bases from J, with 8 bases between. This CDR3 reads CASSIDTYGYTF. DNA of the CDR3: TGTGCCAGCAGCATCGACACCTATGGCTACACCTTC.

This sequence joins TRBV18 and TRBJ2-5, with D maybe TRBD2 (5 bases). The CDR3 totals 16 residues. V was shortened by 3 bases and J by 4 bases, with 18 bases between the two germline ends. Germline V CDR1 and CDR2: KGHSH, LQKENI. In DNA, the CDR3 is TGTGCCAGCTCACCTTTGTCAGAGGGATATAGAGAGACCCAGTACTTC. It codes for CASSPLSEGYRETQYF.

The chain uses TRBV11-2 and TRBJ2-6; D possibly corresponds to TRBD1 (6 bases). In germline, CDR1 is SGHAT, CDR2 FQNNGV. With 11 bases removed from V and 0 bases from J, the gap between germline ends came to 17 bases. The CDR3 runs 16 residues. CDR3 in amino acids: CAPPRQDSSGANVLTF. The DNA of the CDR3 is TGTGCCCCCCCCAGGCAGGACAGCTCTGGGGCCAACGTCCTGACTTTC.

The chain recombines TRBV19 with TRBJ2-2, with TRBD1 identical over 7 bases. CDR1 is LNHDA, CDR2 SQIVND, per germline (reference sequence). V shed 5 bases and J 5 bases; nucleotides not matched to a gene: 2. The CDR3 is 13 amino acids. As DNA, the CDR3 is TGTGCCAGTAGTTTACAGGGGACCGGGGAGCTGTTTTTT. Encoded protein: CASSLQGTGELFF.